This T cell receptor (beta chain) came from a study of neurological immune-mediated disorders. In this sample, this clonotype turned up many times. TCRdb re-analysed the 5' RACE reads in MiXCR, keeping a single row per CDR3 protein. The table has around 51,000 distinct CDR3 sequences, roughly 12% seen once. Time point described: longitudinal time-point 3. The receptor was derived from a male donor with HTLV-1-associated myelopathy (HAM/TSP). The specimen was PBMCs.

The CDR3, as DNA: TGTGCCAGCGGTCGGGACTCCAACGTTCTCGAGCAGTACTTC. Its translation: CASGRDSNVLEQYF. The gene calls are TRBV12-3 or TRBV12-4 and TRBJ2-7, with D perhaps matching TRBD2 (6 bases). CDR3 size: 14 residues. V gave up 8 bases and J gave up 6 bases, with 20 bases separating them.